A single sample is the source of the 13 T cell receptor beta chains below, sequenced in a study of cytomegalovirus exposure and HLA in healthy donors. PCR involved 60 Vbeta and 13 Jbeta primers. Assay used: immunoSEQ multiplex PCR; TCRdb lists only in-frame clones, some missing. The sample has 100,000 or so clones; about four fifths are singletons. The sample was PBMCs. Receptors were obtained from a woman aged 40 to 55 in good health and CMV-seronegative.

V usage is TRBV19 and J usage is TRBJ1-5; tentatively, D is TRBD1 (5 bases). The V gene lost 3 bases and the J gene lost 3 bases, with 9 bases spanning the gap. The CDR3 is 14 residues long. CDR1 LNHDA and CDR2 SQIVND come from the germline V gene (reference sequence). As DNA, the CDR3 is TGTGCCAGTAGTATTGGCAGGGCCAATCAGCCCCAGCATTTT. Translated, it gives CASSIGRANQPQHF.

V usage is TRBV28 and J usage is TRBJ2-3; 8 bases are a match to TRBD2. J gave up 0 bases and V 1 base, and 3 bases lay outside the gene matches. CDR1 is MDHEN, CDR2 SYDVKM, per germline. The CDR3 has 16 amino acids. The CDR3 loop is CASSLLLAGSTDTQYF. The CDR3, as DNA: TGTGCCAGCAGTTTATTGTTAGCGGGGAGCACAGATACGCAGTATTTT.

The chain links TRBV19 to TRBJ1-2; D gene ambiguous. Trimming took 4 bases from V and 6 from J, leaving 18 bases between them. Per the germline V gene, CDR1 is LNHDA and CDR2 is SQIVND (reference sequence). The CDR3 is 15 amino acids. CDR3 loop: CASSTWRAQPDGYTF. CDR3 in DNA: TGTGCCAGTAGTACCTGGAGAGCCCAGCCCGATGGCTACACCTTC. Using reference TRBV19 and TRBJ1-2 for the parts outside the CDR3, the full variable domain is DGGITQSPKYLFRKEGQNVTLSCEQNLNHDAMYWYRQDPGQGLRLIYYSQIVNDFQKGDIAEGYSVSREKKESFPLTVTSAQKNPTAFYLCASSTWRAQPDGYTFGSGTRLTVV.

This chain connects TRBV2 to TRBJ2-7; 12 positions match TRBD2. V shed 4 bases, J shed 3 bases, and the junction held 7 bases outside the gene matches. The CDR3 extends over 16 amino acids. CDR1 and CDR2 (germline): SNHLY, FYNNEI. The CDR3 loop reads CASSALAGGRGYEQYF. Here the CDR3 DNA reads TGTGCCAGCAGTGCACTAGCGGGGGGCCGAGGCTACGAGCAGTACTTC.

There are a few counts of this clone. The chain is built from TRBV30 and TRBJ2-7, with D possibly matching TRBD2 (6 bases). The CDR3 loop spans 15 amino acids. Trimming removed 4 bases at V and 3 bases at J, with 19 bases between. CDR1 is GTSNPN and CDR2 is SVGIG in the germline V gene (reference sequence). CDR3 bases: TGTGCCTGGACCGACTCTAGCGACCCACACTACGAGCAGTACTTC. It yields the protein CAWTDSSDPHYEQYF.

The chain carries TRBV11-1 and TRBJ2-5, with 9 bases matching TRBD2. This CDR3 is built from 14 residues. The ends lost 5 bases at V and 2 bases at J; junction bases unmatched: 3. The germline gives CDR1 SGHAT, CDR2 FQDESV (reference sequence). CDR3 region: CASSPTSGQETQYF. CDR3 DNA: TGTGCCAGCAGCCCGACTAGCGGTCAAGAGACCCAGTACTTC. Variable domain in full (rest from reference TRBV11-1 and TRBJ2-5): EAEVAQSPRYKITEKSQAVAFWCDPISGHATLYWYRQILGQGPELLVQFQDESVVDDSQLPKDRFSAERLKGVDSTLKIQPAELGDSAMYLCASSPTSGQETQYFGPGTRLLVL.

The genes are TRBV6-5 and TRBJ2-7, with TRBD2 matching over 9 bases. The trim removed 2 bases at V and 9 bases at J, leaving 14 bases unmatched. Germline V gene data show CDR1 as MNHEY and CDR2 as SVGAGI. This CDR3 region has 16 residues. The CDR3 bases are TGTGCCAGCAGTTACGGTGGGCTAGCGGGACCAGAGGTGCAGTACTTC. Its translation: CASSYGGLAGPEVQYF.

The chain employs TRBV11-1 and TRBJ2-3; the D is unclear. This CDR3 has 13 residues. Deletions cut 6 bases from V and 2 bases from J, with 9 bases between. The V gene's germline CDR1 is SGHAT and CDR2 FQDESV (reference sequence). This chain's CDR3 is CASSQFHTDTQYF. CDR3 in DNA: TGTGCCAGCAGTCAATTTCACACAGATACGCAGTATTTT.

CDR3 nucleotides: TGTGCCTACCAGACAGGGAACTCTGGAAACACCATATATTTT. This encodes CAYQTGNSGNTIYF. The J gene is TRBJ1-3, the V gene TRBV30; 7 bases line up with TRBD1. Trimming removed 7 bases from V and 0 bases from J; junction bases left unmatched: 6. Germline values: CDR1 GTSNPN, CDR2 SVGIG (reference sequence). This CDR3 is built from 14 residues.

The chain uses TRBV9 and TRBJ1-4; a possible D gene is TRBD1 (6 bases). Trimming cost V 0 bases and J 1 base, with 10 bases left between them. Germline V gene sequence: CDR1 SGDLS, CDR2 YYNGEE. This CDR3 region has 16 residues. The CDR3 sequence: CASSVATQGTNEKLFF. The CDR3 DNA follows: TGTGCCAGCAGCGTAGCAACACAGGGAACTAATGAAAAACTGTTTTTT.

The chain is built from TRBV30 and TRBJ1-1; D remains unclear. With 4 bases removed from V and 5 bases from J, the gap between germline ends came to 8 bases. CDR1 and CDR2 (germline): GTSNPN, SVGIG (reference sequence). The CDR3 is 11 residues long. CDR3 DNA sequence: TGTGCCTGGAACCGTGAGACTGAAGCTTTCTTT. Its translation is CAWNRETEAFF.

The chain links TRBV30 to TRBJ2-2, with D hard to call. The germline V gene encodes CDR1 GTSNPN and CDR2 SVGIG (reference sequence). With 0 bases removed from V and 3 bases from J, the gap between germline ends came to 11 bases. CDR3 length: 15 amino acids. The CDR3 nucleotides read TGTGCCTGGAGTGTACCCAGGAAAGACACCGGGGAGCTGTTTTTT. This codes for CAWSVPRKDTGELFF. Combining the CDR3 with reference TRBV30 and TRBJ2-2 gives the whole variable domain SQTIHQWPATLVQPVGSPLSLECTVEGTSNPNLYWYRQAAGRGLQLLFYSVGIGQISSEVPQNLSASRPQDRQFILSSKKLLLSDSGFYLCAWSVPRKDTGELFFGEGSRLTVL.

This chain uses TRBV6-1 with TRBJ2-1; D not resolved. Trimming removed 2 bases from V and 7 bases from J, with 6 bases in between. Per germline, CDR1 MNHNS and CDR2 SASEGT. This CDR3 has 12 residues. The DNA for the CDR3 is TGTGCCAGCAGTGAAAAGCCTAATGAGCAGTTCTTC. This encodes CASSEKPNEQFF.